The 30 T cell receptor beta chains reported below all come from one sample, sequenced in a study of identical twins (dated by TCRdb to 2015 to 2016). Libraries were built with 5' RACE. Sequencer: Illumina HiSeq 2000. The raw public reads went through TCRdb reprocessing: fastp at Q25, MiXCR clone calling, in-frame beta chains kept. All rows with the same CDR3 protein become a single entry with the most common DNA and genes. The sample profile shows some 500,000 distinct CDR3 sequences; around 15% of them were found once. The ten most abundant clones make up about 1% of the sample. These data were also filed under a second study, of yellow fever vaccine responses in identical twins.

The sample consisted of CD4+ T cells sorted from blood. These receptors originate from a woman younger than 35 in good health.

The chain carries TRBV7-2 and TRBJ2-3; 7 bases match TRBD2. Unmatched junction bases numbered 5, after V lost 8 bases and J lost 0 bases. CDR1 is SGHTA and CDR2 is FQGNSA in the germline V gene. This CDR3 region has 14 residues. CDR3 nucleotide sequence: TGTGCCAGCTCGGTGGGACTAAGCACAGATACGCAGTATTTT. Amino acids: CASSVGLSTDTQYF.

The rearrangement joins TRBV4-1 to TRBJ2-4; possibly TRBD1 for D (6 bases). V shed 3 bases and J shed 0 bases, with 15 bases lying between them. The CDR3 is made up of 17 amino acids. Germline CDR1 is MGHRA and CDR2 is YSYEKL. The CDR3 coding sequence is TGCGCCAGCAGCCATTCAGGGGCCAGCTTAGCCAAAAACATTCAGTACTTC. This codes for CASSHSGASLAKNIQYF.

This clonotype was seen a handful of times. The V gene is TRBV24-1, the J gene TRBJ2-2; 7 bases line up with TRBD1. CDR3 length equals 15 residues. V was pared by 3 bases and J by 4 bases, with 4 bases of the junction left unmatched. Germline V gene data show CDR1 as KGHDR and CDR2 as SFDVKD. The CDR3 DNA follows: TGTGCCACCAGTGATCCCCGACAGGGCACCGGGGAGCTGTTTTTT. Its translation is CATSDPRQGTGELFF.

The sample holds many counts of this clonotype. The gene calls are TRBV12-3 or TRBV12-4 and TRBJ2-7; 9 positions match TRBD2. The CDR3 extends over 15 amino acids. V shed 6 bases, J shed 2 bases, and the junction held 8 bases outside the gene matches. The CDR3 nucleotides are TGTGCCAGCAGCCTTAGCGGGAGAGCCCCCTACGAGCAGTACTTC. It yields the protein CASSLSGRAPYEQYF.

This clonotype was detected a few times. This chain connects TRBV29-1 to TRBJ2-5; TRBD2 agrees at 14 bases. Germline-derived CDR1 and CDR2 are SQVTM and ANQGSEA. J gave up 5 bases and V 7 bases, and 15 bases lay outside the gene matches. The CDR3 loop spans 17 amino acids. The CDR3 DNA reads TGCAGCGCGGTAGCCGGGACTAGCGGGAGAACTCTCGAGACCCAGTACTTC. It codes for CSAVAGTSGRTLETQYF.

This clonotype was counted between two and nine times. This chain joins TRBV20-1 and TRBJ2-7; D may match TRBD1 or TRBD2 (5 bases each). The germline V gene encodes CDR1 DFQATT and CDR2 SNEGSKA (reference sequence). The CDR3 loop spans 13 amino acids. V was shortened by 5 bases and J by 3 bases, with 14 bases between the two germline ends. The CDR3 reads CSAPGTDRYEQYF. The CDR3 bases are TGCAGTGCTCCCGGGACGGATCGCTACGAGCAGTACTTC.

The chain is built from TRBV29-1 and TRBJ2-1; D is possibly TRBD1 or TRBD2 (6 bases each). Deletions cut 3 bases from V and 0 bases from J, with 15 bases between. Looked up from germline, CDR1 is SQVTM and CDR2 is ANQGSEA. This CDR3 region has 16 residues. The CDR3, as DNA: TGCAGCGTTGAGGGGGCTGGAGGGGCCTCCTACAATGAGCAGTTCTTC. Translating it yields CSVEGAGGASYNEQFF.

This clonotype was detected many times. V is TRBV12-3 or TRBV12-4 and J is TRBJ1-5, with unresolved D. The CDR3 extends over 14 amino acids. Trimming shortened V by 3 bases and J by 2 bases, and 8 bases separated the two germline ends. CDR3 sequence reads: CASSLVLGNQPQHF. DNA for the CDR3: TGTGCCAGCAGTTTGGTTCTAGGCAATCAGCCCCAGCATTTT.

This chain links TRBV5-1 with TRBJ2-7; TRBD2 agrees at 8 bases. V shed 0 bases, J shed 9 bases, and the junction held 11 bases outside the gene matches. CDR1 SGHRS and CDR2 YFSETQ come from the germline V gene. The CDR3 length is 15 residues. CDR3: CASSLGGTGGPTQYF. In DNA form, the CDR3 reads TGCGCCAGCAGCTTGGGCGGGACGGGAGGGCCCACGCAGTACTTC.

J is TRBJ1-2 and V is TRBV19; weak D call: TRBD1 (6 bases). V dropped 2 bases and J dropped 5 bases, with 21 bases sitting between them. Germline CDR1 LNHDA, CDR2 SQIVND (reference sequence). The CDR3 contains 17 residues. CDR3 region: CASSILGSGATGYGYTF. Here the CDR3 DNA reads TGTGCCAGTAGTATACTAGGATCAGGGGCGACGGGATATGGCTACACCTTC. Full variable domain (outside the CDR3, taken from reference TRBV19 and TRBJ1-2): DGGITQSPKYLFRKEGQNVTLSCEQNLNHDAMYWYRQDPGQGLRLIYYSQIVNDFQKGDIAEGYSVSREKKESFPLTVTSAQKNPTAFYLCASSILGSGATGYGYTFGSGTRLTVV.

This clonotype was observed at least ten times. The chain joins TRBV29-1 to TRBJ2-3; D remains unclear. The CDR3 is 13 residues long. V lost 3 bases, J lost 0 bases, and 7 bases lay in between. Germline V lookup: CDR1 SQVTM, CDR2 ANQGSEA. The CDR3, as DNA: TGCAGCGTTGAGTACCAAAGCACAGATACGCAGTATTTT. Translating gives CSVEYQSTDTQYF.

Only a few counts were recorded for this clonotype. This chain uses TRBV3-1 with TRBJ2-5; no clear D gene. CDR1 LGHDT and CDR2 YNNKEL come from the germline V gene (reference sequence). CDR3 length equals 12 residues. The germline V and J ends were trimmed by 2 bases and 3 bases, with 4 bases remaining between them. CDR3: CASSQRKETQYF. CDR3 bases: TGTGCCAGCAGCCAACGCAAAGAGACCCAGTACTTC.

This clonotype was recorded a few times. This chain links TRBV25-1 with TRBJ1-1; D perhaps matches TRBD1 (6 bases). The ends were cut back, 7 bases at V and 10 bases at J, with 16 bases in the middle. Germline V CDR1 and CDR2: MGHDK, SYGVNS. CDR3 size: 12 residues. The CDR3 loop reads CASTGAVGGAFF. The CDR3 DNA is TGTGCCAGCACAGGGGCAGTGGGGGGAGCTTTCTTT. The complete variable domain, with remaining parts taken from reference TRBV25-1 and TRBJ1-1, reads EADIYQTPRYLVIGTGKKITLECSQTMGHDKMYWYQQDPGMELHLIHYSYGVNSTEKGDLSSESTVSRIRTEHFPLTLESARPSHTSQYLCASTGAVGGAFFGQGTRLTVV.

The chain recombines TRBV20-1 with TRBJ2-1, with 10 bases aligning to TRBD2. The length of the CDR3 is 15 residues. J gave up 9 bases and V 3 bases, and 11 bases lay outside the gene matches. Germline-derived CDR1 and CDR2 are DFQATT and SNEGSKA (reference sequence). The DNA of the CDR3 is TGCAGTGCTAGCCCACTAGCGGGACTTAGGAGTGAGCAGTTCTTC. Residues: CSASPLAGLRSEQFF.

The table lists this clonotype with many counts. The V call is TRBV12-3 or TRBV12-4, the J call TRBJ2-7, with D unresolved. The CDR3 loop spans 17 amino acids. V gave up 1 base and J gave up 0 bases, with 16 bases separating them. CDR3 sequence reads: CASSLGTRARSSYEQYF. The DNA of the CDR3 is TGTGCCAGCAGTTTAGGTACACGAGCTAGGAGCTCCTACGAGCAGTACTTC.

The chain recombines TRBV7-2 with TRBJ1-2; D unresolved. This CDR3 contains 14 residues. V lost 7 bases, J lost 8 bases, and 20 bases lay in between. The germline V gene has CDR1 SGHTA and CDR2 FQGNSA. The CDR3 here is CASTFSGKPGGYTF. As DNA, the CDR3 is TGTGCCAGCACATTTTCGGGGAAACCCGGGGGCTACACCTTC.

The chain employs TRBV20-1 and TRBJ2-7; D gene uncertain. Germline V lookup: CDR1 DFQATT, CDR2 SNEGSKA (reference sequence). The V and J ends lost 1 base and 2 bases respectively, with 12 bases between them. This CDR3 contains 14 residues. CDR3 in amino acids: CSARATSDPYEQYF. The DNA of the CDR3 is TGCAGTGCTAGAGCGACCTCCGACCCCTACGAGCAGTACTTC.

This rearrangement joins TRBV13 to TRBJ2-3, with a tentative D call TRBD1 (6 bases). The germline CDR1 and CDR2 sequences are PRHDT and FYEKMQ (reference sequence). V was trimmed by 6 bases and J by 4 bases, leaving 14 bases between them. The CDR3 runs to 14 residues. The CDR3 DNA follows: TGTGCCAGCAGACTTAACAGGGCCCCAGATACGCAGTATTTT. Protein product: CASRLNRAPDTQYF.

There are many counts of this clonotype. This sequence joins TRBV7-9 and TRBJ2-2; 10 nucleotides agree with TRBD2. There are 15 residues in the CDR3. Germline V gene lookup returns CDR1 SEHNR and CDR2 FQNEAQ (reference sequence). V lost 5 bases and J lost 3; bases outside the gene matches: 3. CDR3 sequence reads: CASSPGLADTGELFF. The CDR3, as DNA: TGTGCCAGCAGCCCCGGACTAGCGGACACCGGGGAGCTGTTTTTT. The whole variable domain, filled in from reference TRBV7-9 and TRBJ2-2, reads DTGVSQNPRHKITKRGQNVTFRCDPISEHNRLYWYRQTLGQGPEFLTYFQNEAQLEKSRLLSDRFSAERPKGSFSTLEIQRTEQGDSAMYLCASSPGLADTGELFFGEGSRLTVL.

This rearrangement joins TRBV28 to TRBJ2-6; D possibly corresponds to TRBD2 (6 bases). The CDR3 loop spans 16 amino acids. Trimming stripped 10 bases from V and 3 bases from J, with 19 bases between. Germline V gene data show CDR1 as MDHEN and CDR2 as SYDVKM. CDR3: CAIMAAGLSGANVLTF. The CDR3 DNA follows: TGTGCCATTATGGCTGCGGGGTTGAGTGGGGCCAACGTCCTGACTTTC.

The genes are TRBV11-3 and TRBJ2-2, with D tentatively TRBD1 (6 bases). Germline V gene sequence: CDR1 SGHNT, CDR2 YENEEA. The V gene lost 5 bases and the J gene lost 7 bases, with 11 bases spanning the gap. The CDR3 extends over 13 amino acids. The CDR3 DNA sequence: TGTGCCAGCAGCGCACAGGGTCACGGGGAGCTGTTTTTT. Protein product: CASSAQGHGELFF.

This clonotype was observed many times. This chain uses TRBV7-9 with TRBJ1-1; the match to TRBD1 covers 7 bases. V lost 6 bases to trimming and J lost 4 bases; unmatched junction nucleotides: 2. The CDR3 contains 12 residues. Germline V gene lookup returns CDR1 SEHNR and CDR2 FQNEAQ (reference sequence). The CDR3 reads CASSRQGTEAFF. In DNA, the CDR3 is TGTGCCAGCAGTCGACAGGGCACTGAAGCTTTCTTT.

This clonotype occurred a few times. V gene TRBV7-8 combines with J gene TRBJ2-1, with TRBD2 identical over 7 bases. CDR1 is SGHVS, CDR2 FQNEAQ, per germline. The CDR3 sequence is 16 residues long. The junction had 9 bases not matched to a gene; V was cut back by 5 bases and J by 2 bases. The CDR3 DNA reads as TGTGCCAGCAGCCAGACTCGGACTAGTCCCTACAATGAGCAGTTCTTC. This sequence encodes CASSQTRTSPYNEQFF.

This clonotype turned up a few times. This CDR3 is CASSESGGPGNTIYF. CDR3 DNA sequence: TGTGCCAGCAGTGAATCGGGCGGCCCTGGAAACACCATATATTTT. This chain links TRBV25-1 with TRBJ1-3, with unresolved D. The CDR3 has 15 amino acids. Trimming took off 1 base at V and 2 bases at J, with 9 bases between the two ends. The germline CDR1 and CDR2 sequences are MGHDK and SYGVNS.

Here the CDR3 DNA reads TGTGCCATCAGTGCAGGAAAGACAGATACGCAGTATTTT. Protein sequence: CAISAGKTDTQYF. This chain connects TRBV10-3 to TRBJ2-3; D gene uncertain. Germline CDR1 and CDR2: ENHRY and SYGVKD. This CDR3 region has 13 residues. V was clipped by 4 bases and J by 3 bases, with 8 bases between them.

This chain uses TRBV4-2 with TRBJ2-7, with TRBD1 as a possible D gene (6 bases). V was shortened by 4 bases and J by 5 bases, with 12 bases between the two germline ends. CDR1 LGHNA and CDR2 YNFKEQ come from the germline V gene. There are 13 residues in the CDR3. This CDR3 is CASSPQGPHEQYF. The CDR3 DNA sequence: TGTGCCAGCAGCCCACAGGGCCCCCACGAGCAGTACTTC.

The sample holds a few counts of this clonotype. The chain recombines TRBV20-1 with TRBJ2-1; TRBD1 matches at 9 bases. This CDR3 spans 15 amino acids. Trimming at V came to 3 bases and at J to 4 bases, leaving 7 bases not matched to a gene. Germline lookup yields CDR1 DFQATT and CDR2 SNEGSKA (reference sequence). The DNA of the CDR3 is TGCAGTGCTAGTCTGGAGGACAGGGGATACAATGAGCAGTTCTTC. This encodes CSASLEDRGYNEQFF.

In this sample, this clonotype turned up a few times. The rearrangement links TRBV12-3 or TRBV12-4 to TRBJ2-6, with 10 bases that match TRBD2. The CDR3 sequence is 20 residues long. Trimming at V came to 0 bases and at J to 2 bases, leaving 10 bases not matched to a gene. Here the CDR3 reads CASSLALLAGEVTGANVLTF. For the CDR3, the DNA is TGTGCCAGCAGTTTAGCGCTTCTAGCGGGGGAGGTGACTGGGGCCAACGTCCTGACTTTC.

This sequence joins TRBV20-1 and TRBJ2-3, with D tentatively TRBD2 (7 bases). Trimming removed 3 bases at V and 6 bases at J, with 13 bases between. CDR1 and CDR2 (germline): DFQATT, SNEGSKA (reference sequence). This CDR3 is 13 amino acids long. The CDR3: CSARGGGSDTQYF. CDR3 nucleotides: TGCAGTGCTAGGGGGGGCGGGAGCGATACGCAGTATTTT.

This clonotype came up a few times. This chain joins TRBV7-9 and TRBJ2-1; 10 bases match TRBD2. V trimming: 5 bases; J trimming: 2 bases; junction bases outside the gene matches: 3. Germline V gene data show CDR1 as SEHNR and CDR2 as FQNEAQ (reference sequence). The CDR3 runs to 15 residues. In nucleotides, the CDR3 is TGTGCCAGCAGCCGTAGCGGGGGGCCCTACAATGAGCAGTTCTTC. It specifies CASSRSGGPYNEQFF.